This T cell receptor beta chain came from a study of shared clonotypes between healthy human individuals. In the case of this clone: A read error may explain this, as a much larger clone is one base away.

V shed 4 bases, J shed 4 bases, and the junction held 0 bases outside the gene matches. Germline values: CDR1 SGHRS, CDR2 YFSETQ. CDR3 length: 12 amino acids. The data were produced by immunoSEQ multiplex PCR, yet TCRdb's version contains in-frame clones alone and is incomplete. The sample lists about 1 million clones; approximately 72% were seen once. The rearrangement links TRBV5-1 to TRBJ1-2, with 8 positions matching TRBD1. The source material was memory CD4+ T cells sorted from blood. Noted subset: CD45RA-negative fraction. The origin of this receptor is a man in his late teens or twenties in good health. The CDR3 reads CASSQGAYGYTF. CDR3 bases: TGCGCCAGCAGCCAGGGGGCCTATGGCTACACCTTC.